The next 8 T cell receptor beta chains were all read from a single sample in a study of T cell responses to AZD1222 COVID-19 vaccine. Assay: immunoSEQ multiplex PCR; the TCRdb copy retains only in-frame clones and omits some. The sample records around 150,000 clones, over 85% being singletons. The starting material was peripheral blood, obtained 28 days after the second AZD1222 dose. These receptors were collected from an adult who received the AZD1222 COVID-19 vaccine.

The rearrangement links TRBV6-5 to TRBJ2-7; 11 bases are shared with TRBD1. Germline V gene sequence: CDR1 MNHEY, CDR2 SVGAGI. Trimming took 4 bases from V and 3 from J; bases not matched to a gene: 5. The CDR3 is 15 amino acids. The CDR3, as DNA: TGTGCCAGCAGTTCCCGGACAGGGGGCCGCTACGAGCAGTACTTC. Its translation is CASSSRTGGRYEQYF.

J is TRBJ1-2 and V is TRBV7-2, with D possibly TRBD1 on 5 matching bases. V gave up 0 bases and J gave up 8 bases, with 16 bases separating them. Germline V gene sequence: CDR1 SGHTA, CDR2 FQGNSA. This CDR3 has 15 residues. The CDR3 protein is CASSLAEGTGEGYTF. DNA of the CDR3: TGTGCCAGCAGCTTAGCGGAGGGGACGGGAGAGGGCTACACCTTC.

V is TRBV12-3 or TRBV12-4 and J is TRBJ1-5; D uncertain. The ends were cut back, 7 bases at V and 0 bases at J, with 7 bases in the middle. The length of the CDR3 is 13 residues. CDR3 loop: CASTRDSNQPQHF. The CDR3 nucleotides read TGTGCCAGCACAAGGGATAGCAATCAGCCCCAGCATTTT.

V usage is TRBV7-2 and J usage is TRBJ2-3, with D perhaps matching TRBD1 or TRBD2 (5 bases each). This CDR3 is built from 12 residues. In germline, CDR1 is SGHTA, CDR2 FQGNSA. V lost 6 bases and J 8 bases, leaving 12 bases between the germline ends. The CDR3 loop is CASSDPGGTQYF. In DNA form, the CDR3 reads TGTGCCAGCAGTGATCCTGGGGGTACGCAGTATTTT.

The chain combines TRBV2 with TRBJ1-1, with 8 bases aligning to TRBD1. The CDR3 is 14 amino acids. Trimming removed 3 bases from V and 4 bases from J; junction bases left unmatched: 4. Germline V gene lookup returns CDR1 SNHLY and CDR2 FYNNEI. The CDR3 DNA reads TGTGCCAGCAGTGATAGGACAGGGACCACTGAAGCTTTCTTT. It encodes CASSDRTGTTEAFF.

The CDR3 is CASSRDGSTDTQYF. In nucleotides, the CDR3 is TGTGCCAGCAGCCGAGACGGTAGCACAGATACGCAGTATTTT. The rearrangement links TRBV2 to TRBJ2-3, with D unresolved. Trimming left V 6 bases short and J 0 bases short, with 10 bases between. CDR1 SNHLY and CDR2 FYNNEI come from the germline V gene. The CDR3 has 14 residues.

This chain uses TRBV29-1 with TRBJ1-2; D remains ambiguous. Germline V gives CDR1 SQVTM, CDR2 ANQGSEA. This CDR3 is 12 amino acids long. V dropped 3 bases and J dropped 1 base, with 6 bases sitting between them. CDR3 in amino acids: CSVEADNYGYTF. CDR3 DNA sequence: TGCAGCGTTGAGGCAGATAACTATGGCTACACCTTC.

In DNA form, the CDR3 reads TGTGCCAGCAGACCCGGGCGCGGGGAGCTGTTTTTT. Its protein product is CASRPGRGELFF. This chain uses TRBV27 with TRBJ2-2; D call uncertain. Looked up from germline, CDR1 is MNHEY and CDR2 is SMNVEV (reference sequence). This CDR3 has 12 amino acids. V lost 6 bases and J lost 7, with 9 bases in between.